This TCR beta chain was obtained from a study of T cells after yellow fever vaccination. Study-level information: Researchers used SMART-Seq v4 Ultra Low Input to prepare fractions that had low cell numbers.

This CDR3 comprises 13 residues. In germline, CDR1 is SGHRS, CDR2 YFSETQ. Trimming shortened V by 4 bases and J by 6 bases, and 11 bases separated the two germline ends. TCRdb reanalysed the 5' RACE reads using MiXCR and keeps one entry per CDR3 protein. The sample consists of under 500,000 distinct CDR3 sequences, under 20% of them appearing once. The source was PBMCs, collected before the yellow fever booster vaccination. This chain joins TRBV5-1 and TRBJ2-1; a weak D match, TRBD1 (6 bases). The clonotype was recovered from a man younger than 35 who received the YFV17D yellow fever vaccine. In DNA form, the CDR3 reads TGCGCCAGCAGCCCGGTGACAGGCAATGAGCAGTTCTTC. This gives the protein CASSPVTGNEQFF.